The 4 T cell receptor beta chains below come from one sample, sequenced in a study of blood T cell repertoires in COVID-19. Clones were sequenced by immunoSEQ multiplex PCR, and TCRdb holds only the in-frame ones, with some missing. The data contain 240,000 or so clones, around 88% of them singletons. Sequences were obtained from peripheral blood. The source is an elderly man with acute or convalescent COVID-19.

The chain carries TRBV7-8 and TRBJ2-5; 8 bases map to TRBD1. The germline V gene has CDR1 SGHVS and CDR2 FQNEAQ. V shed 3 bases and J 4 bases; nucleotides not matched to a gene: 7. The CDR3 runs 15 residues. The CDR3 loop reads CASSFGGRGPETQYF. CDR3 coding DNA: TGTGCCAGCAGCTTCGGGGGCAGGGGGCCAGAGACCCAGTACTTC. Combining the CDR3 with reference TRBV7-8 and TRBJ2-5 gives the whole variable domain GAGVSQSPRYKVAKRGQDVALRCDPISGHVSLFWYQQALGQGPEFLTYFQNEAQLDKSGLPSDRFFAERPEGSVSTLKIQRTQQEDSAVYLCASSFGGRGPETQYFGPGTRLLVL.

The chain has TRBV6-5 and TRBJ2-3; 7 bases are a match to TRBD1. Unmatched junction bases numbered 7, after V lost 5 bases and J lost 2 bases. From germline, CDR1 is MNHEY and CDR2 SVGAGI. The CDR3 covers 15 residues. Here the CDR3 reads CASSPTGSTTDTQYF. Here the CDR3 DNA reads TGTGCCAGCAGTCCGACAGGGTCAACCACAGATACGCAGTATTTT.

The V and J genes are TRBV6-2 or TRBV6-3 and TRBJ2-5, with 7 positions matching TRBD1. The V gene's germline CDR1 is MNHEY and CDR2 SVGEGT. V gave up 5 bases and J gave up 4 bases; unmatched junction bases: 10. The CDR3 has 15 amino acids. CDR3 in amino acids: CASSRQGAGLETQYF. The CDR3 DNA sequence: TGTGCCAGCAGTAGACAGGGAGCAGGGTTAGAGACCCAGTACTTC.

This rearrangement joins TRBV6-1 to TRBJ2-7, with D perhaps matching TRBD1 (6 bases). The germline CDR1 and CDR2 sequences are MNHNS and SASEGT. This CDR3 contains 15 residues. Deletions cut 1 base from V and 3 bases from J, with 13 bases between. The CDR3 loop is CASSEGEQGDYEQYF. For the CDR3, the DNA is TGTGCCAGCAGTGAAGGGGAACAGGGAGACTACGAGCAGTACTTC.